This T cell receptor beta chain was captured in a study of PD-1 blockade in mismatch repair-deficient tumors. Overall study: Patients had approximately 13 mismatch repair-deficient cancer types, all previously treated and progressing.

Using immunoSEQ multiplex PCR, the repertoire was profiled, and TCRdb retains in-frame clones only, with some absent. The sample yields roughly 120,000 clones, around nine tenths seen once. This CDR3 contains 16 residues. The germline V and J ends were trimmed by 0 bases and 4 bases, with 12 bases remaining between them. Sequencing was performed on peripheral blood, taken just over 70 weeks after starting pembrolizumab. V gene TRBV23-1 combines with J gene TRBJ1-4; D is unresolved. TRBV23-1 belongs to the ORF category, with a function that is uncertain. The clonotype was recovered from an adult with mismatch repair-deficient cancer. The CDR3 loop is CASSQSAGPSNEKLFF. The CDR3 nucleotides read TGCGCCAGCAGTCAATCAGCGGGCCCCAGTAATGAAAAACTGTTTTTT.